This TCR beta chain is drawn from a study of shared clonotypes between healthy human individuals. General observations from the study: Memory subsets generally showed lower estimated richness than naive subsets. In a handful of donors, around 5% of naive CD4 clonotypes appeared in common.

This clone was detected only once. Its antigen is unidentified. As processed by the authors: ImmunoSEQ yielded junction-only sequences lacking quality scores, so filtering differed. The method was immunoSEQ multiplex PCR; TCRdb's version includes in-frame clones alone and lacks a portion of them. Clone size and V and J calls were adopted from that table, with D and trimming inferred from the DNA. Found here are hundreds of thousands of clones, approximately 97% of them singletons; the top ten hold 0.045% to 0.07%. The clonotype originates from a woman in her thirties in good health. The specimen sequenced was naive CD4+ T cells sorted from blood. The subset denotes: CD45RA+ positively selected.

The CDR3 nucleotides read TGTGCCAGCTCACCACCACCCGGACAGGGGAAGAATGGCTACACCTTC. This gives the protein CASSPPPGQGKNGYTF. The chain couples TRBV18 to TRBJ1-2, with 9 bases matching TRBD1. This CDR3 is 16 amino acids long. Trimming took 0 bases from V and 6 from J; bases not matched to a gene: 8. Germline CDR1 and CDR2: KGHSH and LQKENI.